These 16 T cell receptor beta chains share one sample of origin, sequenced in a study of blood T cell repertoires in COVID-19. TCRdb's copy holds only in-frame clones and misses some; the assay was immunoSEQ multiplex PCR. The table shows tens of thousands of clones, with roughly 80% occurring only once. The sample taken for sequencing was peripheral blood. These receptors were taken from a man aged 30-40 years with COVID-19, enrolled during active disease.

The CDR3 sequence is CASSPRPGSYEQYF. The CDR3 DNA follows: TGTGCCAGCAGCCCCCGCCCCGGGTCCTACGAGCAGTACTTC. The chain carries TRBV3-1 (or the pseudogene TRBV3-2) and TRBJ2-7; D not certain. Trimming took 4 bases from V and 1 from J, leaving 11 bases between them. CDR3 length equals 14 residues. CDR1 is LGHDT, CDR2 YNNKEL, per germline (reference sequence).

This clone was counted only a few times. This sequence joins TRBV6-2 or TRBV6-3 and TRBJ2-1, with 7 bases lining up with TRBD1. Trimming cost V 5 bases and J 4 bases; bases outside gene matches: 5. The germline gives CDR1 MNHEY, CDR2 SVGEGT. The CDR3 spans 14 residues. CDR3 DNA sequence: TGTGCCAGCAGTCGACAGGGTACATACAATGAGCAGTTCTTC. Its translation: CASSRQGTYNEQFF.

V is TRBV5-4 and J is TRBJ1-4; 8 nucleotides line up with TRBD1. Germline V gene data show CDR1 as SGHNT and CDR2 as YYREEE (reference sequence). The CDR3 loop spans 15 amino acids. V shed 0 bases and J 3 bases; nucleotides not matched to a gene: 1. CDR3: CASSLDRGANEKLFF. DNA for the CDR3: TGTGCCAGCAGCTTGGACAGGGGGGCTAATGAAAAACTGTTTTTT.

The chain employs TRBV5-8 and TRBJ2-7; 10 bases are a match to TRBD1. CDR1 and CDR2 from the germline V gene are SGHTS and YDEGEE. After removal of 4 bases from V and 3 bases from J, the junction contained 7 bases not matched to a gene. CDR3 size: 15 residues. The DNA of the CDR3 is TGTGCCAGCAGCACGTCCGGGACAGGGGACTACGAGCAGTACTTC. It is translated as CASSTSGTGDYEQYF.

This chain joins TRBV14 and TRBJ2-7; 8 bases map to TRBD2. The trim removed 4 bases at V and 1 base at J, leaving 6 bases unmatched. From germline, CDR1 is SGHDN and CDR2 FVKESK. This CDR3 is 15 amino acids long. For the CDR3, the DNA is TGTGCCAGCAGCCTTTGGGGGACTAGATCCTACGAGCAGTACTTC. Translation: CASSLWGTRSYEQYF.

Of note for this clone: This same CDR3 is encoded by further DNA sequences in the sample. This sequence joins TRBV20-1 and TRBJ2-3; TRBD2 agrees at 7 bases. There are 11 residues in the CDR3. Germline values: CDR1 DFQATT, CDR2 SNEGSKA (reference sequence). V was pared by 6 bases and J by 5 bases, with 2 bases of the junction left unmatched. In DNA, the CDR3 is TGCAGTGCAACGGGGGGAGATACGCAGTATTTT. This sequence encodes CSATGGDTQYF.

The chain recombines TRBV18 with TRBJ1-1; possibly TRBD1 for D (6 bases). This CDR3 region has 16 residues. Trimming removed 0 bases at V and 1 base at J, with 12 bases between. Germline V gives CDR1 KGHSH, CDR2 LQKENI. The DNA for the CDR3 is TGTGCCAGCTCACCACCGAGCAGGGGTGAGAACACTGAAGCTTTCTTT. Amino acid sequence: CASSPPSRGENTEAFF.

This clone was observed a handful of times. The sample has other DNA sequences that encode this CDR3 too. CDR3 sequence reads: CASSFAGGGGEQFF. CDR3 sequence (DNA): TGTGCCAGCAGCTTTGCGGGGGGAGGGGGTGAGCAGTTCTTC. The chain recombines TRBV7-2 with TRBJ2-1; TRBD2 matches 8 bases. Germline trimming cut 3 bases from V and 9 bases from J; bases unmatched to any gene: 7. From germline, CDR1 is SGHTA and CDR2 FQGNSA. The CDR3 loop spans 14 amino acids.

This rearrangement joins TRBV11-2 to TRBJ2-5; 9 positions agree with TRBD2. This CDR3 has 14 amino acids. V lost 3 bases, J lost 2 bases, and 1 base stayed unmatched. The germline gives CDR1 SGHAT, CDR2 FQNNGV. In DNA, the CDR3 is TGTGCCAGCAGCTTCACTAGCGGGCAAGAGACCCAGTACTTC. Translation gives CASSFTSGQETQYF.

The chain joins TRBV11-2 to TRBJ1-1, with 8 positions matching TRBD1. Germline CDR1 reads SGHAT; CDR2 reads FQNNGV. The CDR3 totals 15 residues. V was pared by 1 base and J by 6 bases, with 7 bases of the junction left unmatched. CDR3 in DNA: TGTGCCAGCAGCTTAGGCCCAGGGGGCGCATCTGAAGCTTTCTTT. Amino acid sequence: CASSLGPGGASEAFF.

The gene calls are TRBV18 and TRBJ1-2; D gene uncertain. This CDR3 has 14 amino acids. Per the germline V gene, CDR1 is KGHSH and CDR2 is LQKENI. The V end was cut by 4 bases, the J end by 2 bases, with 11 bases between. The CDR3: CASSLAGRNYGYTF. CDR3 in DNA: TGTGCCAGCTCACTTGCGGGAAGAAACTATGGCTACACCTTC.

The chain couples TRBV14 to TRBJ2-2, with 8 nucleotides matching TRBD2. V was pared by 4 bases and J by 0 bases, with 13 bases of the junction left unmatched. Germline V CDR1 and CDR2: SGHDN, FVKESK. The CDR3 is 19 residues long. CDR3 coding DNA: TGTGCCAGCAGCCTCCAAAAGATAGCGGGGTTAACGAACACCGGGGAGCTGTTTTTT. Its translation is CASSLQKIAGLTNTGELFF. The full variable domain, its missing parts supplied by reference TRBV14 and TRBJ2-2, is EAGVTQFPSHSVIEKGQTVTLRCDPISGHDNLYWYRRVMGKEIKFLLHFVKESKQDESGMPNNRFLAERTGGTYSTLKVQPAELEDSGVYFCASSLQKIAGLTNTGELFFGEGSRLTVL.

V is TRBV27 and J is TRBJ2-5; tentative D call: TRBD2 (6 bases). The germline gives CDR1 MNHEY, CDR2 SMNVEV (reference sequence). The CDR3 sequence is 13 residues long. Trimming removed 7 bases from V and 5 bases from J, with 14 bases in between. In DNA, the CDR3 is TGTGCCAGCACCGGCGCCCGGGGGGAGACCCAGTACTTC. Translation: CASTGARGETQYF.

This chain links TRBV11-2 with TRBJ1-1, with unresolved D. Deletions cut 0 bases from V and 1 base from J, with 3 bases between. Germline CDR1 is SGHAT and CDR2 is FQNNGV. The CDR3 extends over 13 amino acids. CDR3 sequence: CASSLEANTEAFF. The CDR3 DNA sequence: TGTGCCAGCAGCTTAGAGGCGAACACTGAAGCTTTCTTT.

This sequence joins TRBV3-1 (or the pseudogene TRBV3-2) and TRBJ1-5; no clear D. V lost 0 bases, J lost 6 bases, and 9 bases lay in between. The CDR3 is 14 residues long. The germline CDR1 and CDR2 sequences are LGHDT and YNNKEL (reference sequence). The CDR3 reads CASSQDRVSQPQHF. Written as DNA, the CDR3 is TGTGCCAGCAGCCAAGATCGGGTTAGTCAGCCCCAGCATTTT.

The chain employs TRBV7-9 and TRBJ2-7, with D tentatively TRBD2 (5 bases). The CDR3 is 13 amino acids. Germline-derived CDR1 and CDR2 are SEHNR and FQNEAQ (reference sequence). V was shortened by 3 bases and J by 5 bases, with 11 bases between the two germline ends. CDR3: CASSFVRGNEQYF. CDR3 bases: TGTGCCAGCAGCTTTGTCCGGGGAAACGAGCAGTACTTC.